The T cell receptor (beta chain) described here comes from a study of human T cells and chemical hapten exposure. The wider study: Researchers reported sensitizing a roughly 2 cm by roughly 2 cm upper inner arm skin site with 2% DPC. Patients having alopecia areata, totalis or universalis were mostly female.

Indicated time point: patch test 3, about 24 weeks after DPC sensitization. Treatment described: therapeutic diphenylcyclopropenone sensitization with weekly scalp DPC. What the library attached to individual cDNA molecules were unique molecular identifiers. TCRdb passed the RACE reads through MiXCR, listing each CDR3 protein once. This table has approximately 86,000 distinct CDR3 sequences, under 13% appearing once. The CDR3 contains 13 residues. Germline V gives CDR1 KGHSH, CDR2 LQKENI. With 3 bases removed from V and 1 base from J, the gap between germline ends came to 7 bases. This clonotype showed up many times.

The chain combines TRBV18 with TRBJ2-7; D not certain. The receptor's source is a woman aged 30 to 39 with alopecia areata. Some clones in this sample may be carry-over from other donors' samples. The specimen comprised whole blood, sampled in connection with sensitization to the hapten diphenylcyclopropenone (DPC). CDR3 sequence: CASSPAASYEQYF. CDR3 bases: TGTGCCAGCTCACCGGCTGCTTCCTACGAGCAGTACTTC.